What follows describes a single TCR beta chain. In the authors' workflow: Amplifying reference gene primers gave estimates of nucleated cell counts. Data came from immunoSEQ multiplex PCR; TCRdb stores just in-frame clones and leaves some out. Clonal size and the V and J genes are those of that table, whereas D and trimming came from the DNA. The repertoire holds fewer than 300,000 clones, about 87% seen once, with 6.3% in the top ten. This sample stems from a study of blood T cell repertoires in COVID-19. Looking at the study overall: Material from acute and convalescent COVID-19 was sourced from the United States, Italy and Spain. T cells, B-cell-depleted T cells, or PBMCs provided the cDNA or gDNA that served as material.

The CDR3 is made up of 12 amino acids. The V and J ends lost 4 bases and 6 bases respectively, with 10 bases between them. Germline V gene lookup returns CDR1 SGHNT and CDR2 YENEEA. Seattle patient enrollment occurred during active infection, with longitudinal follow-up thereafter. The sequenced sample was peripheral blood. The source of this sequence is a woman aged 50 to 60 with COVID-19, enrolled during active disease. The chain combines TRBV11-3 with TRBJ2-7, with a weak D call TRBD2 (5 bases). The CDR3 region has the DNA TGTGCCAGCAGCTCAGCGGCGGGCGAGCAGTACTTC. Translation gives CASSSAAGEQYF.